This TCR beta chain was recorded in a study of blood T cells in healthy people across ages. A minimum of 5 micrograms of total RNA was extracted per sample. Study-level results: Age advanced and TCR beta diversity per million T cells fell, roughly linearly.

A sample-barcoded 5' primer and a J-beta primer mix were used in a second PCR of about 7 to 12 cycles. Template switching added a 12-random-nucleotide identifier to every cDNA molecule. TCRdb re-analysed the 5' RACE reads in MiXCR, keeping a single row per CDR3 protein. The sample records under 800,000 distinct CDR3 sequences, roughly 44% being singletons. This clonotype was recorded a few times. Its antigen remains unidentified. The specimen sequenced was blood. This receptor was taken from a woman aged 55-69 years in good health.

The CDR3 sequence: CATSDQYTGIYGYTF. For the CDR3, the DNA is TGTGCCACCAGTGACCAGTATACAGGAATCTATGGCTACACCTTC. The gene calls are TRBV24-1 and TRBJ1-2; tentative D call: TRBD1 (5 bases). This CDR3 has 15 residues. Trimming removed 4 bases from V and 4 bases from J, with 15 bases in between. The germline CDR1 and CDR2 sequences are KGHDR and SFDVKD.